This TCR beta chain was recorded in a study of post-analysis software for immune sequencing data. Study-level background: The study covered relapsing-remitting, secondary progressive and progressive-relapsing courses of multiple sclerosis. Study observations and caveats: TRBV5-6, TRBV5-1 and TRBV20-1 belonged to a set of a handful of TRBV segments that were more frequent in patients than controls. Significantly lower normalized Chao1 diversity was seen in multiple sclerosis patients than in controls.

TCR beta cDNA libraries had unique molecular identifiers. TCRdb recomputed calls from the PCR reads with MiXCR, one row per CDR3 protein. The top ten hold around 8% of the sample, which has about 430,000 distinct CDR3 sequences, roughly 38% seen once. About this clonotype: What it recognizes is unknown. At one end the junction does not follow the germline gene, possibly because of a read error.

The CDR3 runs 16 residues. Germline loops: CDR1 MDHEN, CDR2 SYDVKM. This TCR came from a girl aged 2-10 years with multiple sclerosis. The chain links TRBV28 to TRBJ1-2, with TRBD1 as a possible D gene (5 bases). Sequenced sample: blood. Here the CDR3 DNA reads TGTGCCTGCAGTGAGTGGGGGGACCCAACTAACTATGGCTACACCTTC. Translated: CACSEWGDPTNYGYTF.